This TCR beta chain was identified during a study of blood T cell repertoires in COVID-19. As for the study in general: There were acute and convalescent COVID-19 samples, and they came from the United States, Italy and Spain. T cells, B-cell-depleted T cells, or PBMCs supplied cDNA or gDNA.

Germline CDR1 reads MNHEY; CDR2 reads SVGAGI. V lost 2 bases and J lost 7; bases outside the gene matches: 4. The CDR3 length is 15 residues. In the source study's methods: Amplification of reference gene primers provided the estimated nucleated cell counts. The table came from immunoSEQ multiplex PCR; TCRdb's copy has only in-frame clones and leaves some out. V and J calls and clone size follow that table, whereas D and trimming were derived from the DNA. The repertoire holds under 400,000 clones, around 91% seen once, with approximately 7% in the top ten. Sequencing input: peripheral blood. The chain recombines TRBV6-5 with TRBJ2-1; 11 bases match TRBD1. This sequence originates from a man aged 18-30 years with active or convalescent COVID-19. The CDR3 here is CASSYTRDRGNEQFF. The CDR3 nucleotides are TGTGCCAGCAGTTACACCCGGGACAGGGGGAATGAGCAGTTCTTC.